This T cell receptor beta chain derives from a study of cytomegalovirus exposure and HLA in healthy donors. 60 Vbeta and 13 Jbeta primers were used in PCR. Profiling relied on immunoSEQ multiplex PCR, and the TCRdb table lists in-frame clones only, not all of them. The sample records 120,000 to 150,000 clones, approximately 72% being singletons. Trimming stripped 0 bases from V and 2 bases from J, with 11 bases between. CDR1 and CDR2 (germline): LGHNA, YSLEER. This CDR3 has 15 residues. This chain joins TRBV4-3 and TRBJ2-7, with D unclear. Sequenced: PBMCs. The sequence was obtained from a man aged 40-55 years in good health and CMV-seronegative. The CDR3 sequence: CASSQDGSPTYEQYF. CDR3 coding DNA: TGCGCCAGCAGCCAAGATGGTAGCCCCACCTACGAGCAGTACTTC.